The 31 T cell receptor beta chains below were found in one sample sequenced in a study of blood T cell repertoires in COVID-19. TCRdb's table, derived via immunoSEQ multiplex PCR, lists solely in-frame clones and lacks some. The sample holds some 250,000 clones; roughly 76% are singletons and the top ten take 6.5% to 9%. Sequencing input: peripheral blood. Source of these receptors: a woman aged 80 or older with COVID-19, enrolled during active disease.

CDR3 coding DNA: TGTGCCATTTCTAGCGGGAGCAATGAGCAGTTCTTC. This gives the protein CAISSGSNEQFF. The chain recombines TRBV10-3 with TRBJ2-1; 10 bases fit TRBD2. From germline, CDR1 is ENHRY and CDR2 SYGVKD. There are 12 residues in the CDR3. After removal of 9 bases from V and 6 bases from J, the junction contained 2 bases not matched to a gene.

V is TRBV5-1 and J is TRBJ1-6; no clear D gene. There are 15 residues in the CDR3. V shed 0 bases and J shed 7 bases, with 11 bases lying between them. Germline CDR1 is SGHRS and CDR2 is YFSETQ. CDR3 sequence (DNA): TGCGCCAGCAGCTTGGATGAGAGTTGGAATTCACCCCTCCACTTT. Translated: CASSLDESWNSPLHF.

The chain carries TRBV9 and TRBJ1-2; D call uncertain. Germline V gene data show CDR1 as SGDLS and CDR2 as YYNGEE. The length of the CDR3 is 14 residues. The V end was cut by 4 bases, the J end by 5 bases, with 15 bases between. DNA for the CDR3: TGTGCCAGCAGCCCCCGCCGAGAGGCGTATGGCTACACCTTC. It codes for CASSPRREAYGYTF.

The gene calls are TRBV18 and TRBJ1-3; possible D gene TRBD1, 5 bases. V was clipped by 2 bases and J by 3 bases, with 17 bases between them. The length of the CDR3 is 17 residues. Germline assignment: CDR1 KGHSH and CDR2 LQKENI. The CDR3 DNA follows: TGTGCCAGCTCACCATGGACGCAGGGCCAGGGTGGAAACACCATATATTTT. It is translated as CASSPWTQGQGGNTIYF.

The chain joins TRBV18 to TRBJ2-2, with a weak D call TRBD1 (6 bases). Germline V gene data show CDR1 as KGHSH and CDR2 as LQKENI. V was trimmed by 10 bases and J by 3 bases, leaving 12 bases between them. The CDR3 is 13 amino acids. The CDR3 sequence is CATVRGDTGELFF. CDR3 bases: TGTGCCACCGTCAGGGGCGACACCGGGGAGCTGTTTTTT.

The chain combines TRBV7-8 with TRBJ2-5; maybe TRBD2 (6 bases). The CDR3 sequence is 16 residues long. Trimming removed 4 bases at V and 4 bases at J, with 19 bases between. Germline V gives CDR1 SGHVS, CDR2 FQNEAQ. The CDR3 reads CASSSRDREWGETQYF. CDR3 nucleotide sequence: TGTGCCAGCAGCTCGAGGGACCGGGAGTGGGGAGAGACCCAGTACTTC.

The J gene is TRBJ2-4, the V gene TRBV2; a possible D gene is TRBD2 (6 bases). Trimming removed 8 bases from V and 5 bases from J, with 13 bases in between. This CDR3 has 13 residues. Germline CDR1 and CDR2: SNHLY and FYNNEI. The CDR3 sequence is CASLGAGQNIQYF. The DNA of the CDR3 is TGTGCCAGCCTTGGGGCGGGACAAAACATTCAGTACTTC.

The chain joins TRBV19 to TRBJ2-5, with TRBD2 matching over 13 bases. The germline gives CDR1 LNHDA, CDR2 SQIVND (reference sequence). The trim removed 4 bases at V and 5 bases at J, leaving 4 bases unmatched. This CDR3 has 15 amino acids. The CDR3 coding sequence is TGTGCCAGTAGTACCTGGACTAGCGGGAGTGAGACCCAGTACTTC. It yields the protein CASSTWTSGSETQYF.

This rearrangement joins TRBV28 to TRBJ1-2; a possible D gene is TRBD1 (6 bases). The CDR3 has 15 residues. Germline loops: CDR1 MDHEN, CDR2 SYDVKM. V was trimmed by 2 bases and J by 4 bases, leaving 14 bases between them. The CDR3 protein is CASSLPQGPFYGYTF. The CDR3 bases are TGTGCCAGCAGTTTACCACAGGGTCCTTTCTATGGCTACACCTTC.

This rearrangement joins TRBV10-1 to TRBJ1-1, with D unclear. There are 18 residues in the CDR3. The V and J ends lost 7 bases and 4 bases respectively, with 28 bases between them. Germline lookup yields CDR1 WNHNN and CDR2 SYGVQD (reference sequence). The CDR3 DNA sequence: TGCGCCAGCACCTCTCGATCGTCGAGGGCGGGGATAAGCACTGAAGCTTTCTTT. It encodes CASTSRSSRAGISTEAFF.

V gene TRBV4-3 combines with J gene TRBJ2-3; 10 positions agree with TRBD2. The germline CDR1 and CDR2 sequences are LGHNA and YSLEER. The CDR3 spans 18 residues. Trimming removed 1 base from V and 5 bases from J; junction bases left unmatched: 12. The CDR3 here is CASSQARGSGRVVDTQYF. The CDR3 nucleotides read TGCGCCAGCAGCCAAGCTAGGGGGAGCGGGAGGGTGGTAGATACGCAGTATTTT.

The chain uses TRBV2 and TRBJ2-2, with D perhaps TRBD1 (5 bases). The CDR3 has 15 amino acids. The germline V gene encodes CDR1 SNHLY and CDR2 FYNNEI. V was trimmed by 8 bases and J by 2 bases, leaving 15 bases between them. This CDR3 reads CASLQGSPNTGELFF. CDR3 nucleotide sequence: TGTGCCAGCCTTCAGGGTAGCCCCAACACCGGGGAGCTGTTTTTT.

J is TRBJ2-3 and V is TRBV7-2; D unclear. Trimming left V 1 base short and J 6 bases short, with 11 bases between. Germline values: CDR1 SGHTA, CDR2 FQGNSA. This CDR3 has 14 residues. CDR3 protein: CASSLGPGGDTQYF. For the CDR3, the DNA is TGTGCCAGCAGCTTAGGGCCGGGTGGGGATACGCAGTATTTT.

The genes are TRBV3-1 (or the pseudogene TRBV3-2) and TRBJ2-1; no clear D. CDR3 length: 13 amino acids. V gave up 3 bases and J gave up 0 bases, with 3 bases separating them. Germline V gives CDR1 LGHDT, CDR2 YNNKEL (reference sequence). CDR3 sequence: CASSHRSYNEQFF. In DNA, the CDR3 is TGTGCCAGCAGCCATCGCTCCTACAATGAGCAGTTCTTC.

V is TRBV7-2 and J is TRBJ1-1, with 8 positions matching TRBD1. The CDR3 has 14 amino acids. In germline, CDR1 is SGHTA, CDR2 FQGNSA. V gave up 5 bases and J gave up 7 bases; unmatched junction bases: 9. As DNA, the CDR3 is TGTGCCAGCAGCCAGGGCAGGGGGCAGGTTGAAGCTTTCTTT. Residues: CASSQGRGQVEAFF.

The CDR3 coding sequence is TGTGCCAGCAGCGTACGGGGGGCGGAAGAGACCCAGTACTTC. It encodes CASSVRGAEETQYF. The chain is built from TRBV9 and TRBJ2-5; possibly TRBD2 for D (7 bases). The CDR3 extends over 14 amino acids. V shed 1 base and J shed 3 bases, with 10 bases lying between them. In germline, CDR1 is SGDLS, CDR2 YYNGEE.

The V gene is TRBV20-1, the J gene TRBJ2-5, with 11 bases fitting TRBD2. Germline loops: CDR1 DFQATT, CDR2 SNEGSKA (reference sequence). The junction had 4 bases not matched to a gene; V was cut back by 3 bases and J by 4 bases. The CDR3 contains 14 residues. CDR3 residues: CSASRLAGGETQYF. The CDR3 bases are TGCAGTGCTAGTCGGCTAGCGGGGGGAGAGACCCAGTACTTC.

V is TRBV20-1 and J is TRBJ2-1; 10 bases align to TRBD2. This CDR3 is built from 14 residues. CDR1 is DFQATT and CDR2 is SNEGSKA in the germline V gene (reference sequence). The V gene end was trimmed by 3 bases and the J gene end by 5 bases; junction bases not matched to a gene: 4. The CDR3 sequence: CSASSGGTNNEQFF. CDR3 coding DNA: TGCAGTGCTAGTAGCGGGGGGACAAACAATGAGCAGTTCTTC.

The chain is built from TRBV28 and TRBJ2-1; TRBD2 aligns across 9 bases. J was trimmed by 0 bases and V by 5 bases; bases with no gene match: 11. Germline V lookup: CDR1 MDHEN, CDR2 SYDVKM. The CDR3 runs 18 residues. This CDR3 reads CASSPPLGSGSSYNEQFF. In DNA, the CDR3 is TGTGCCAGCAGTCCCCCATTAGGTAGCGGGAGCTCCTACAATGAGCAGTTCTTC.

The V call is TRBV7-9, the J call TRBJ2-5; 7 bases line up with TRBD2. The V gene end was trimmed by 3 bases and the J gene end by 1 base; junction bases not matched to a gene: 11. This CDR3 comprises 17 residues. Germline V gives CDR1 SEHNR, CDR2 FQNEAQ (reference sequence). The CDR3 sequence: CASSLNRAGVSQETQYF. CDR3 DNA sequence: TGTGCCAGCAGCTTGAACCGGGCGGGGGTCTCCCAAGAGACCCAGTACTTC.

The CDR3 DNA is TGTGCCAGCTCACCTCGGGGAGCAGGGGGTAACGACGAGCAGTACTTC. Encoded protein: CASSPRGAGGNDEQYF. V gene TRBV18 combines with J gene TRBJ2-7, with 7 bases lining up with TRBD1. The CDR3 runs to 16 residues. Germline lookup yields CDR1 KGHSH and CDR2 LQKENI. V shed 3 bases and J 5 bases; nucleotides not matched to a gene: 13.

DNA of the CDR3: TGTGCCAGCAGCGTAGCGGGAGGGTACACAGATACGCAGTATTTT. This gives the protein CASSVAGGYTDTQYF. The gene calls are TRBV9 and TRBJ2-3; 8 positions agree with TRBD2. The V segment lost 0 bases and the J segment 2 bases; nucleotides outside the gene matches: 2. The V gene's germline CDR1 is SGDLS and CDR2 YYNGEE. The CDR3 has 15 residues.

V usage is TRBV21-1 and J usage is TRBJ1-6; TRBD1 reflects the table's D call only, with no check against the DNA. TRBV21-1 is listed as a pseudogene. The CDR3 consists of 18 residues. DNA of the CDR3: TGTGCCAGCAGCTCCCGGGACAGGGGAAGCTCCTATAATTCACCCCTCCACTTT. Protein: CASSSRDRGSSYNSPLHF.

This clone was recorded a few times. The J gene is TRBJ2-7, the V gene TRBV5-4; D is possibly TRBD1 (5 bases). The germline CDR1 and CDR2 sequences are SGHNT and YYREEE (reference sequence). The V gene lost 0 bases and the J gene lost 3 bases, with 7 bases spanning the gap. The CDR3 extends over 13 amino acids. CDR3 sequence reads: CASSLDRIYEQYF. CDR3 in DNA: TGTGCCAGCAGCTTGGACAGGATCTACGAGCAGTACTTC.

The chain uses TRBV4-3 and TRBJ2-7; 8 bases are a match to TRBD2. The CDR3 has 17 amino acids. Germline V gives CDR1 LGHNA, CDR2 YSLEER. The V and J ends lost 0 bases and 1 base, in that order; junction bases with no gene match: 8. The CDR3 DNA follows: TGCGCCAGCAGCCAAGAGGGAGGAGCGGGAGAGTCCTACGAGCAGTACTTC. It encodes CASSQEGGAGESYEQYF.

The chain recombines TRBV6-5 with TRBJ1-1; D not resolved. V was cut by 6 bases and J by 1 base, with 12 bases left in between. Germline CDR1 MNHEY, CDR2 SVGAGI. The CDR3 consists of 14 residues. The DNA of the CDR3 is TGTGCCAGCAGCCTCACTACGGGGAACACTGAAGCTTTCTTT. It encodes CASSLTTGNTEAFF.

The chain employs TRBV7-9 and TRBJ2-7; D is ambiguous. Germline CDR1 is SEHNR and CDR2 is FQNEAQ (reference sequence). V lost 0 bases and J lost 0, with 6 bases in between. This CDR3 is 14 amino acids long. CDR3 residues: CASSLAFGSYEQYF. The CDR3 DNA sequence: TGTGCCAGCAGCTTAGCCTTCGGCTCCTACGAGCAGTACTTC.

The chain uses TRBV2 and TRBJ2-7; D ambiguous. Between the trimmed V and J ends, which lost 5 bases and 3 bases, there was a span of 5 bases. Germline CDR1 and CDR2: SNHLY and FYNNEI. The CDR3 is 11 residues long. CDR3 protein: CASSYYYEQYF. The CDR3, as DNA: TGTGCCAGCAGTTATTACTACGAGCAGTACTTC.

This chain connects TRBV6-5 to TRBJ2-7; D is possibly TRBD2 (6 bases). The CDR3 has 13 amino acids. V was cut by 6 bases and J by 12 bases, with 21 bases left in between. Per the germline V gene, CDR1 is MNHEY and CDR2 is SVGAGI. In nucleotides, the CDR3 is TGTGCCAGCAGGAATGCCGGGACTCCTGACATGTACTTC. Its protein product is CASRNAGTPDMYF.

The chain is built from TRBV18 and TRBJ2-1; 8 nucleotides agree with TRBD2. CDR3 length: 17 residues. Germline lookup yields CDR1 KGHSH and CDR2 LQKENI. After removal of 8 bases from V and 7 bases from J, the junction contained 19 bases not matched to a gene. CDR3 region: CASATPSSGSILNEQFF. The DNA of the CDR3 is TGTGCCAGCGCAACTCCGAGCAGCGGGAGTATCTTAAATGAGCAGTTCTTC. The entire variable domain, with the rest obtained from reference TRBV18 and TRBJ2-1, is as follows: NAGVMQNPRHLVRRRGQEARLRCSPMKGHSHVYWYRQLPEEGLKFMVYLQKENIIDESGMPKERFSAEFPKEGPSILRIQQVVRGDSAAYFCASATPSSGSILNEQFFGPGTRLTVL.

The V and J genes are TRBV3-1 (or the pseudogene TRBV3-2) and TRBJ1-5; D ambiguous. The CDR3 is made up of 13 amino acids. The V end lost 1 base, the J end lost 6 bases, and 7 bases lay between the germline ends. Germline assignment: CDR1 LGHDT and CDR2 YNNKEL (reference sequence). CDR3: CASSQAEGQPQHF. The CDR3 DNA reads TGTGCCAGCAGCCAAGCTGAGGGTCAGCCCCAGCATTTT.